A single sample is the source of the 4 T cell receptor beta chains below, sequenced in a study of a mutant IDH1 vaccine in newly diagnosed glioma. Time point noted: week 47, end of study. Vaccination used 300 ug of mutant IDH1 20-mer peptide per dose, with topical imiquimod. Their antigen targets remain unknown. TCRdb's table, derived via immunoSEQ multiplex PCR, lists solely in-frame clones and lacks some. The sample holds approximately 100,000 clones; roughly 91% are singletons and the top ten take roughly 0.74%. The specimen comprised PBMCs, sampled from a glioma patient whose treatment included an IDH1 peptide vaccine. These TCRs come from a woman between 45 and 60 years old with glioma.

This clone was recorded only once. This chain connects TRBV28 to TRBJ1-1; unclear D gene. Germline CDR1 and CDR2: MDHEN and SYDVKM. The V end was cut by 2 bases, the J end by 1 base, with 11 bases between. The CDR3 runs to 15 residues. The CDR3 coding sequence is TGTGCCAGCAGTTTACTTGGACGGTCGAACACTGAAGCTTTCTTT. This gives the protein CASSLLGRSNTEAFF.

This clone was picked up one time. The genes are TRBV9 and TRBJ2-1; the match to TRBD2 covers 10 bases. The ends lost 0 bases at V and 12 bases at J; junction bases unmatched: 9. This CDR3 is 15 amino acids long. Germline V CDR1 and CDR2: SGDLS, YYNGEE. In nucleotides, the CDR3 is TGTGCCAGCAGCGTAGTCCCTAGCGGGAGTAGGCCGCAGTTCTTC. Translated, it gives CASSVVPSGSRPQFF.

This chain links TRBV5-6 with TRBJ1-2, with D maybe TRBD1 (5 bases). Germline CDR1 and CDR2: SGHDT and YYEEEE. The CDR3 runs 15 residues. Trimming left V 0 bases short and J 3 bases short, with 12 bases between. DNA of the CDR3: TGTGCCAGCAGCTTGGGACAGAACTACTACTATGGCTACACCTTC. It is translated as CASSLGQNYYYGYTF.

The chain combines TRBV19 with TRBJ2-5; no firm D call. Trimming took 4 bases from V and 9 from J, leaving 15 bases between them. Germline loops: CDR1 LNHDA, CDR2 SQIVND (reference sequence). The CDR3 covers 13 residues. The CDR3: CASSTAVRTPQYF. The CDR3 nucleotides read TGTGCCAGTAGTACCGCAGTCAGGACGCCCCAGTACTTC.